The clone carrying this T cell receptor (beta chain) has more than one count but fewer than ten. This record comes from a study of T cell changes during pregnancy in multiple sclerosis. The table came from immunoSEQ multiplex PCR; TCRdb's copy has only in-frame clones and leaves some out. The repertoire holds 34,000 or so clones, with approximately 90% as singletons. Germline V gene lookup returns CDR1 MNHEY and CDR2 SMNVEV (reference sequence). The CDR3 contains 15 residues. V gave up 3 bases and J gave up 12 bases; unmatched junction bases: 12. Sequenced material: CD8+ T cells from peripheral blood mononuclear cells, taken in the first trimester of pregnancy. The receptor was derived from a female donor with multiple sclerosis, enrolled in a pregnancy study. This chain connects TRBV27 to TRBJ2-1; 9 bases map to TRBD1. CDR3 nucleotides: TGTGCCAGCAGTTTGGTCCCGGGACAGGGCCGGAGGCAGTTCTTC. It specifies CASSLVPGQGRRQFF.